The 3 T cell receptor beta chains given below trace back to one sample, sequenced in a study of pediatric ulcerative colitis. Data came from immunoSEQ multiplex PCR; TCRdb stores just in-frame clones and leaves some out. The table records roughly 45,000 clones, under 80% of them present only once. Rectal tissue came from one to two pinch biopsies taken at colonoscopy. The sequenced material came from gut tissue. The source is a girl aged 5-17 years with moderate ulcerative colitis.

The V call is TRBV23-1, the J call TRBJ2-5, with D possibly matching TRBD2 (5 bases). TRBV23-1 qualifies as an ORF whose function is uncertain. The CDR3 consists of 16 residues. V was pared by 3 bases and J by 5 bases, with 19 bases between. CDR3 region: CASSHRRRGFWETQYF. Here the CDR3 DNA reads TGCGCCAGCAGTCACCGAAGACGGGGTTTTTGGGAGACCCAGTACTTC.

The rearrangement joins TRBV11-3 to TRBJ2-7; 9 bases fit TRBD1. The ends lost 5 bases at V and 3 bases at J; junction bases unmatched: 8. This CDR3 contains 15 residues. In germline, CDR1 is SGHNT, CDR2 YENEEA. The CDR3 DNA sequence: TGTGCCAGCAGCAAGGGACAGGGAAGAGGCTACGAGCAGTACTTC. It is translated as CASSKGQGRGYEQYF.

The V and J genes are TRBV4-3 and TRBJ2-3; D possibly corresponds to TRBD2 (6 bases). Between the trimmed V and J ends, which lost 3 bases and 1 base, there was a span of 20 bases. Germline V gene data show CDR1 as LGHNA and CDR2 as YSLEER. The length of the CDR3 is 18 residues. This CDR3 reads CASSHGTWPSSGTDTQYF. The CDR3 nucleotides read TGCGCCAGCAGCCATGGGACTTGGCCGTCGTCAGGCACAGATACGCAGTATTTT.